This T cell receptor beta chain was sequenced for a study of blood T cell repertoires in COVID-19. Whole-study context: PBMCs, B-cell-depleted T cells, or T cells provided the cDNA or gDNA that made up the material.

Per the original data handling: Amplified reference gene primers provided the basis for estimating nucleated cell counts. This table comes from immunoSEQ multiplex PCR, and its TCRdb copy is limited to in-frame clones, with some not included. V and J calls and clone size are copied from that table; D and trimming were computed from the DNA. The sample lists hundreds of thousands of clones; less than 90% were seen once. Seattle enrolled patients during active infection and tracked them longitudinally. Looked up from germline, CDR1 is SGHRS and CDR2 is YFSETQ. CDR3 length: 14 amino acids. With 4 bases removed from V and 2 bases from J, the gap between germline ends came to 11 bases.

The V call is TRBV5-1, the J call TRBJ2-3; no clear D gene. The sequenced material came from peripheral blood. This sequence was found in a woman aged 70-85 years with COVID-19, enrolled during active disease. The CDR3 here is CASSGQVNTDTQYF. CDR3 DNA sequence: TGCGCCAGCAGCGGGCAGGTGAACACAGATACGCAGTATTTT.